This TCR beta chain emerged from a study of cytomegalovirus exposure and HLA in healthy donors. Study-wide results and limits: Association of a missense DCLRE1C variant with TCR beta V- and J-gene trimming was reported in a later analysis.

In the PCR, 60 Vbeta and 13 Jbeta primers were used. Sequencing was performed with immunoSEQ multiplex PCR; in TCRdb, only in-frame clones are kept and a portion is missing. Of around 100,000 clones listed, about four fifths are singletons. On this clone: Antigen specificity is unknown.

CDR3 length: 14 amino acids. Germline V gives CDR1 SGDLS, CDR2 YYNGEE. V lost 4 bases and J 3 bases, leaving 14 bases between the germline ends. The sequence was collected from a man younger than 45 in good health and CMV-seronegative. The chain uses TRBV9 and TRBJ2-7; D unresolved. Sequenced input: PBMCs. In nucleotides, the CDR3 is TGTGCCAGCAGCCCAGAAGGTACTATCTACGAGCAGTACTTC. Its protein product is CASSPEGTIYEQYF.